This entry lists 8 T cell receptor beta chains sequenced from one sample in a study of cytomegalovirus exposure and HLA in healthy donors. Libraries were prepared by immunoSEQ multiplex PCR; TCRdb keeps only in-frame clonotypes and omits some of them. The table lists 110,000 to 150,000 clones, roughly 87% of them singletons. Input material: PBMCs. The receptors were sampled from a woman between 18 and 29 years old in good health and CMV-seropositive.

V and J are TRBV28 and TRBJ1-1; D unresolved. Germline CDR1 and CDR2: MDHEN and SYDVKM. The CDR3 is 13 amino acids. The V end lost 1 base, the J end lost 4 bases, and 7 bases lay between the germline ends. The CDR3 loop reads CASSLFYSTEAFF. The CDR3 DNA reads as TGTGCCAGCAGTTTATTCTATAGCACTGAAGCTTTCTTT.

This rearrangement joins TRBV4-3 to TRBJ2-2; 8 bases are a match to TRBD2. This CDR3 region has 13 residues. Per germline, CDR1 LGHNA and CDR2 YSLEER. After removal of 5 bases from V and 6 bases from J, the junction contained 2 bases not matched to a gene. CDR3 DNA sequence: TGCGCCAGCAGCACGACTAGCGCCGGGGAGCTGTTTTTT. Translating it yields CASSTTSAGELFF.

The chain carries TRBV27 and TRBJ2-5, with D unresolved. CDR3 size: 13 residues. Germline loops: CDR1 MNHEY, CDR2 SMNVEV (reference sequence). V was cut by 5 bases and J by 4 bases, with 11 bases left in between. This CDR3 is CASSPTPGETQYF. The CDR3 nucleotides read TGTGCCAGCAGTCCCACCCCCGGAGAGACCCAGTACTTC.

This clone was seen just once. The chain has TRBV27 and TRBJ2-7; D gene uncertain. V lost 6 bases to trimming and J lost 0 bases, with 9 bases between them. Germline CDR1 MNHEY, CDR2 SMNVEV (reference sequence). This CDR3 is built from 13 residues. CDR3 in DNA: TGTGCCAGCAGCCATTCCCCCTCCTACGAGCAGTACTTC. Translating it yields CASSHSPSYEQYF.

The chain employs TRBV4-3 and TRBJ2-7, with D maybe TRBD1 (5 bases). The CDR3 has 16 residues. Trimming stripped 1 base from V and 5 bases from J, with 18 bases between. Germline CDR1 and CDR2: LGHNA and YSLEER. CDR3 loop: CASSQVVGQGTDEQYF. CDR3 nucleotide sequence: TGCGCCAGCAGCCAAGTCGTTGGGCAGGGTACCGACGAGCAGTACTTC.

The gene calls are TRBV9 and TRBJ1-2; the D gene is possibly TRBD1 (5 bases). V was pared by 0 bases and J by 7 bases, with 16 bases between. The CDR3 covers 15 residues. Looked up from germline, CDR1 is SGDLS and CDR2 is YYNGEE. CDR3 coding DNA: TGTGCCAGCAGCGTAGAGGATCCAGGGATCTCTGGCTACACCTTC. Translation: CASSVEDPGISGYTF.

The V and J genes are TRBV10-1 and TRBJ2-7; D is undetermined. The CDR3 length is 13 residues. Trimming shortened V by 3 bases and J by 6 bases, and 12 bases separated the two germline ends. Germline CDR1 reads WNHNN; CDR2 reads SYGVQD (reference sequence). The CDR3: CASSDILGREQYF. The DNA of the CDR3 is TGCGCCAGCAGTGATATATTGGGCCGCGAGCAGTACTTC.

The V gene is TRBV7-6, the J gene TRBJ2-7, with 7 bases fitting TRBD2. The CDR3 is 15 amino acids. Germline V gene sequence: CDR1 SGHVS, CDR2 FNYEAQ. Germline trimming cut 5 bases from V and 2 bases from J; bases unmatched to any gene: 9. The CDR3 spells CASSPVGGLPYEQYF. In nucleotides, the CDR3 is TGTGCCAGCAGCCCGGTGGGGGGGTTACCCTACGAGCAGTACTTC.